This T cell receptor beta chain was retrieved from a study of beta chain features in type 1 diabetes. TCRB transcripts that were expressed got sequenced, as all of the isolated RNA had been reverse transcribed. An average of approximately 4 million reads was obtained for naive, central memory and regulatory T cell samples. Here immunoSEQ multiplex PCR was the method, and the copy in TCRdb shows in-frame clones only, minus some. The sample includes more than 350,000 clones, about an eighth of them seen just once. This clone appeared a few times. The ends lost 6 bases at V and 3 bases at J; junction bases unmatched: 13. Germline CDR1 LNHDA, CDR2 SQIVND (reference sequence). The CDR3 runs to 16 residues.

The sequence derives from a woman between 18 and 30 years old in good health. This chain uses TRBV19 with TRBJ2-7, with 8 positions matching TRBD1. Sequencing was done on a sample of naive CD4+ T cells from blood. CDR3 sequence: CASRQRAGQAGYEQYF. The CDR3 coding sequence is TGTGCCAGTAGGCAACGTGCGGGACAGGCGGGCTACGAGCAGTACTTC.